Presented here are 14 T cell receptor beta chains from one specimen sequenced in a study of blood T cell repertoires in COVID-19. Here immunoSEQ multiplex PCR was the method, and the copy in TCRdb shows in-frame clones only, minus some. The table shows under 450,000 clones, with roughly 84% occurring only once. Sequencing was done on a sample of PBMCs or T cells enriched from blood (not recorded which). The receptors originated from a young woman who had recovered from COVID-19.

The CDR3, as DNA: TGTGCCAGCAGTGTGGGACAGGGGGAGGGCTACACCTTC. Amino acids: CASSVGQGEGYTF. V gene TRBV12-3 or TRBV12-4 combines with J gene TRBJ1-2, with 11 nucleotides matching TRBD1. The J segment lost 8 bases and the V segment lost 5 bases, leaving 4 bases of the junction unmatched. The length of the CDR3 is 13 residues.

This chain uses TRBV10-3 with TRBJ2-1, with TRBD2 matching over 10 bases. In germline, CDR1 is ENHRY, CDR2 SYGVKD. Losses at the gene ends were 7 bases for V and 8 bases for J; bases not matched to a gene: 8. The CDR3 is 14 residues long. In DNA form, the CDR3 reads TGTGCCATCAAACCGGGACTAGCGAGTGATGAGCAGTTCTTC. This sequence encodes CAIKPGLASDEQFF.

The CDR3 is CASSLIGPDNSPLHF. CDR3 DNA: TGTGCCAGCAGTTTAATTGGTCCGGATAATTCACCCCTCCACTTT. The rearrangement uses TRBV27 and TRBJ1-6; no firm D call. Germline V CDR1 and CDR2: MNHEY, SMNVEV (reference sequence). Trimming removed 2 bases at V and 5 bases at J, with 10 bases between. The CDR3 runs to 15 residues.

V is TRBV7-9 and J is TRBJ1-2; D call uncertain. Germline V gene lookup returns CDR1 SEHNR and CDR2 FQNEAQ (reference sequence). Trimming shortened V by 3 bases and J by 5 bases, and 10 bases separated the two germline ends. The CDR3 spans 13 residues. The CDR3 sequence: CASSLVTEYGYTF. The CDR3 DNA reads TGTGCCAGCAGCTTGGTCACCGAGTATGGCTACACCTTC.

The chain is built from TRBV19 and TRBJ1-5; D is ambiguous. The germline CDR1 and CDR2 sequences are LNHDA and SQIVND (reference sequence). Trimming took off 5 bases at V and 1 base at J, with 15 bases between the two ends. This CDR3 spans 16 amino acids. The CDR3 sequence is CASSARPGGSNQPQHF. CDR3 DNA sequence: TGTGCCAGTAGTGCCCGGCCGGGTGGCAGCAATCAGCCCCAGCATTTT.

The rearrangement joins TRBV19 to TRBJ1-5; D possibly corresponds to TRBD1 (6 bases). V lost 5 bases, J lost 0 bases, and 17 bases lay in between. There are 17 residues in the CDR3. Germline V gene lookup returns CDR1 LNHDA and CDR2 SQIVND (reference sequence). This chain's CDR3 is CASSLQGQSNSNQPQHF. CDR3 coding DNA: TGTGCCAGTAGTCTCCAAGGACAGTCAAATAGCAATCAGCCCCAGCATTTT.

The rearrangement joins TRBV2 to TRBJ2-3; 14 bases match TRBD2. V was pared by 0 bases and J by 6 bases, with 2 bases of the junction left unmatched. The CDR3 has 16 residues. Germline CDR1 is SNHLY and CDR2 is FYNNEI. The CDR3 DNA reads TGTGCCAGCAGTGAAGCGGGACTAGCGGGAGTTGATACGCAGTATTTT. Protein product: CASSEAGLAGVDTQYF.

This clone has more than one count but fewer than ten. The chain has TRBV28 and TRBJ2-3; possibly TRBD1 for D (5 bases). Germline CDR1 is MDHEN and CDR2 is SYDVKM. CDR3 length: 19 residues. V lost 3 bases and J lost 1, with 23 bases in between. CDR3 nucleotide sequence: TGTGCCAGCAGTTTCGGGCATGGGGCGTTAACCCTCGGCACAGATACGCAGTATTTT. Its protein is CASSFGHGALTLGTDTQYF.

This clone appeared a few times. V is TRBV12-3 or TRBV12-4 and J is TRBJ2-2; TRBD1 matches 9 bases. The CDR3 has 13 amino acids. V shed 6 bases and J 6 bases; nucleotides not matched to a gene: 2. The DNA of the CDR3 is TGTGCCAGCAGAGGGACAGGGCCCGGGGAGCTGTTTTTT. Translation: CASRGTGPGELFF.

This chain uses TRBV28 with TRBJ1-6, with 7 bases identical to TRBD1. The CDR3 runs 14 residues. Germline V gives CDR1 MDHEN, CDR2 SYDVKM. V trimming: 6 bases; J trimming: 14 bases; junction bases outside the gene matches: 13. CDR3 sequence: CASREQGPILALHF. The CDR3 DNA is TGTGCCAGCAGAGAACAGGGGCCAATTTTGGCCCTCCACTTT.

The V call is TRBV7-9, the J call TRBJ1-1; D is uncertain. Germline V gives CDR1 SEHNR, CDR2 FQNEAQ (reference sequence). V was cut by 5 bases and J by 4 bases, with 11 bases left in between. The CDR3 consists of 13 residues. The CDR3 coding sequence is TGTGCCAGCAGCCCTAGAAAGGTCACTGAAGCTTTCTTT. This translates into CASSPRKVTEAFF.

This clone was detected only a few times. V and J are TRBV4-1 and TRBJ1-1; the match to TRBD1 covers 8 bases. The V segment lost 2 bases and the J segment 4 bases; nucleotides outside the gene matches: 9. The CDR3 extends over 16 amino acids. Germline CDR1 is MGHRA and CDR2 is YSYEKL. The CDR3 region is CASSQNRDRWFTEAFF. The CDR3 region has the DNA TGCGCCAGCAGCCAAAATCGGGACAGGTGGTTCACTGAAGCTTTCTTT.

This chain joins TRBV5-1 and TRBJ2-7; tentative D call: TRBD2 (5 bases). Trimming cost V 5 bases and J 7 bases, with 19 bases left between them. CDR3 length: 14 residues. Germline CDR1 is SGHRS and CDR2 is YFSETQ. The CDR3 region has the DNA TGCGCCAGCAGTCCCGACTACCTTGATGGGGAGCAGTACTTC. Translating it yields CASSPDYLDGEQYF.

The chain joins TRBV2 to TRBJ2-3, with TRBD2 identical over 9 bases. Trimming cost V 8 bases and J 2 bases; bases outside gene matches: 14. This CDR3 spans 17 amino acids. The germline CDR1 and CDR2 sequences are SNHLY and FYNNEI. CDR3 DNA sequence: TGTGCCAGCGGCTCGAGCGGGGGGACGTTAACCACAGATACGCAGTATTTT. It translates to CASGSSGGTLTTDTQYF.